This T cell receptor beta chain was identified during a study of T cells after yellow fever vaccination. The study's findings and limits: Some clonotypes, a small share, were shared between CD4 and CD8 compartments. The booster saw the reappearance of most primary-vaccination clones (around 96% CD4, about 90% CD8).

Germline V lookup: CDR1 SGHTA, CDR2 FQGNSA. The V end was cut by 3 bases, the J end by 0 bases, with 8 bases between. The CDR3 loop spans 14 amino acids. Making TCR cDNA involved 5'RACE template switching, which added UMIs and a universal primer site. TCRdb fed the 5' RACE reads into MiXCR, producing one record per CDR3 protein. This sample carries some 150,000 distinct CDR3 sequences, around 9.7% of them seen once, and the ten largest clones take about a third. With respect to this clonotype: Its cognate antigen is unknown.

The chain has TRBV7-2 and TRBJ1-2; D is undetermined. The TCR comes from a man between 18 and 29 years old who received the YFV17D yellow fever vaccine. Sequencing was performed on CD8+ T cells sorted from PBMCs, taken 45 days after the yellow fever booster vaccination. Here the CDR3 reads CASSLRSTNYGYTF. The DNA for the CDR3 is TGTGCCAGCAGCTTGCGGAGCACTAACTATGGCTACACCTTC.